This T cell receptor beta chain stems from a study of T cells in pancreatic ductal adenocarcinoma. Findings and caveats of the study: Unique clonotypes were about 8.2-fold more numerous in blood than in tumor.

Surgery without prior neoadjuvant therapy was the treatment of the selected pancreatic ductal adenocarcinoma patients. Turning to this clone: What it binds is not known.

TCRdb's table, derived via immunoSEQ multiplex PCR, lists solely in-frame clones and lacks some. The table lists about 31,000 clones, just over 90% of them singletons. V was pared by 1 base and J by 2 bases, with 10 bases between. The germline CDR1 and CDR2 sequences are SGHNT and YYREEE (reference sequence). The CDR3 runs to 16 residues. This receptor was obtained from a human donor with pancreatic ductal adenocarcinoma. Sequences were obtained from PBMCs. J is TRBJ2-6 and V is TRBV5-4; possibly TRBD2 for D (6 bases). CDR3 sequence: CASSLSGGAGANVLTF. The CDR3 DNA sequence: TGTGCCAGCAGCTTGTCAGGAGGGGCTGGGGCCAACGTCCTGACTTTC.